These T cell receptor beta chains were read from a single sample in a study of T cell responses to AZD1222 COVID-19 vaccine. The repertoire was sequenced with immunoSEQ multiplex PCR; TCRdb's copy has only in-frame clones and lacks some. Seen here are some 130,000 clones, 85% to 90% observed once, and the top ten hold 7.5% to 9.5%. The sample was peripheral blood, taken on day 0 of AZD1222 vaccination. The receptors originated from an adult in good health. Both conserved end residues are part of each CDR3.

v_gene,j_gene,CDR3aa
TRBV9,TRBJ2-3,CASSVTASTDTQYF
TRBV5-1,TRBJ1-1,CASSYRDRGPPTEAFF
TRBV7-6,TRBJ2-7,CASSPTWGGSGSYEQYF
TRBV7-9,TRBJ2-3,CASSLSDGSNTQYF
TRBV5-6,TRBJ1-5,CASSLVGGASNQPQHF
TRBV27,TRBJ2-2,CASTALGQGVTGELFF
TRBV13,TRBJ2-1,CASSLGLIIGTEGDEQFF
TRBV6-5,TRBJ2-7,CASTVDRVSTQYF
TRBV6-5,TRBJ1-4,CASSFARLNEKLFF
TRBV29-1,TRBJ2-3,CSVDRFGGSSAGGTDTQYF
TRBV7-6,TRBJ2-2,CASSLRMNTGELFF
TRBV19,TRBJ2-2,CASSRIRVGVTGELFF
TRBV30,TRBJ1-2,CAYTTGYGYTF
TRBV4-2,TRBJ1-5,CASSQGLFGLQGDQPQHF
TRBV12-3/TRBV12-4,TRBJ2-7,CASRPTGLDEQYF
TRBV5-4,TRBJ2-1,CASSLAEQEQFF
TRBV5-1,TRBJ1-1,CASSLGMAPNTEAFF
TRBV2,TRBJ1-1,CATYGRRNTEAFF
TRBV5-5,TRBJ2-6,CASSFRGSGANVLTF
TRBV7-2,TRBJ2-5,CASSLSPQETQYF
TRBV19,TRBJ1-4,CASSRSPGLTNEKLFF
TRBV28,TRBJ2-3,CASSFEADTQYF